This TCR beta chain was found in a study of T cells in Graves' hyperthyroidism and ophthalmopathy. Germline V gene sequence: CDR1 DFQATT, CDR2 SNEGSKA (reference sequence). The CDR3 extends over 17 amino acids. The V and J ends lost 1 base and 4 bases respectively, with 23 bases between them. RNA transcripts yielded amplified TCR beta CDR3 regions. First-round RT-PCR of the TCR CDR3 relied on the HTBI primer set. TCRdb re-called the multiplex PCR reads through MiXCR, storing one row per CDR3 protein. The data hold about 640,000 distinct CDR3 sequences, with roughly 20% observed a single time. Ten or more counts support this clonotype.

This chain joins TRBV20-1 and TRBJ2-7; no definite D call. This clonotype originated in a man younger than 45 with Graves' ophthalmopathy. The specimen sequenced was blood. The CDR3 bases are TGCAGTGCTAGAGGCATCTCGTCCGGCCCCGGAACTTACGAGCAGTACTTC. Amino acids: CSARGISSGPGTYEQYF.